Presented here are 22 T cell receptor beta chains from one specimen sequenced in a study of blood T cell repertoires in COVID-19 (dated by TCRdb to the early 2020s). Libraries were built with the immunoSEQ multiplex PCR assay. Here the immuneACCESS table is served through TCRdb, limited to in-frame sequences with V and J called. Missing clones are a known gap in these copies; in checked studies unresolved V genes cover under half, and the rest lacks a known reason. The sample data list some 160,000 clones, and about four fifths of these were observed just once. About 15% of the sample is in the top ten clones. Sequences were obtained from peripheral blood. All receptors come from an elderly woman with acute or convalescent COVID-19.

The chain joins TRBV5-1 to TRBJ2-3; D unclear. Germline V gene lookup returns CDR1 SGHRS and CDR2 YFSETQ. There are 14 residues in the CDR3. Trimming pared 1 base from V and 2 bases from J, leaving 8 bases between. In DNA, the CDR3 is TGCGCCAGCAGCTTGTTCACAGACACAGATACGCAGTATTTT. It specifies CASSLFTDTDTQYF.

This CDR3 reads CASSPGDRGNEKLFF. CDR3 DNA: TGCGCCAGCAGCCCTGGGGACAGGGGAAATGAAAAACTGTTTTTT. The V call is TRBV5-1, the J call TRBJ1-4; 10 bases agree with TRBD1. Germline V gene data show CDR1 as SGHRS and CDR2 as YFSETQ. The J segment lost 5 bases and the V segment lost 4 bases, leaving 5 bases of the junction unmatched. This CDR3 is built from 15 residues.

The chain recombines TRBV5-1 with TRBJ1-5, with D hard to call. The CDR3 is 16 amino acids. V shed 4 bases and J shed 0 bases, with 14 bases lying between them. Germline CDR1 is SGHRS and CDR2 is YFSETQ. CDR3: CASSPGEDNSNQPQHF. The DNA for the CDR3 is TGCGCCAGCAGCCCTGGTGAGGATAATAGCAATCAGCCCCAGCATTTT.

In regard to this clone: This sample also contains other DNA sequences that code for the same CDR3. This chain uses TRBV6-5 with TRBJ1-2; 10 bases are shared with TRBD1. This CDR3 contains 15 residues. Unmatched junction bases numbered 2, after V lost 0 bases and J lost 4 bases. Germline-derived CDR1 and CDR2 are MNHEY and SVGAGI. The CDR3 loop is CASSYSTGGSYGYTF. CDR3 bases: TGTGCCAGCAGTTACTCGACAGGGGGCTCCTATGGCTACACCTTC.

This CDR3 is CASSLWEFGYGYTF. CDR3 DNA sequence: TGTGCCAGCAGCTTGTGGGAGTTTGGCTATGGCTACACCTTC. The V and J genes are TRBV5-5 and TRBJ1-2, with D uncertain. The CDR3 runs 14 residues. Germline V gives CDR1 SGHKS, CDR2 YYEKEE (reference sequence). The ends were cut back, 1 base at V and 4 bases at J, with 11 bases in the middle.

The V call is TRBV28, the J call TRBJ1-4; D call uncertain. Trimming shortened V by 11 bases and J by 5 bases, and 18 bases separated the two germline ends. Looked up from germline, CDR1 is MDHEN and CDR2 is SYDVKM. The CDR3 covers 14 residues. The CDR3 DNA reads as TGTGCCGCCTCTGGGAGCCTTTCCAATGAAAAACTGTTTTTT. The encoded protein is CAASGSLSNEKLFF.

The J gene is TRBJ2-7, the V gene TRBV6-5, with 7 bases fitting TRBD1. J gave up 0 bases and V 3 bases, and 8 bases lay outside the gene matches. Germline CDR1 is MNHEY and CDR2 is SVGAGI. The CDR3 is made up of 16 amino acids. CDR3 nucleotide sequence: TGTGCCAGCAGTTATGGTTCCGGGACAGTCTCCTACGAGCAGTACTTC. Amino acid sequence: CASSYGSGTVSYEQYF.

The CDR3 DNA is TGCGCCAGCAGCTTGGCCGTACAGCCTGATCCCCAGTACTTC. This translates into CASSLAVQPDPQYF. The rearrangement joins TRBV5-1 to TRBJ2-5; D is unresolved. Germline CDR1 and CDR2: SGHRS and YFSETQ. There are 14 residues in the CDR3. V lost 0 bases, J lost 9 bases, and 15 bases lay in between.

The chain uses TRBV11-2 and TRBJ2-3; 12 nucleotides match TRBD2. The germline V gene encodes CDR1 SGHAT and CDR2 FQNNGV. The CDR3 extends over 17 amino acids. V trimming: 6 bases; J trimming: 8 bases; junction bases outside the gene matches: 15. CDR3 region: CASSPLGLAGSSGTQYF. In DNA form, the CDR3 reads TGTGCCAGCAGTCCTTTAGGACTAGCGGGGAGCAGTGGTACGCAGTATTTT. The full variable domain, with the rest looked up from reference TRBV11-2 and TRBJ2-3, is EAGVAQSPRYKIIEKRQSVAFWCNPISGHATLYWYQQILGQGPKLLIQFQNNGVVDDSQLPKDRFSAERLKGVDSTLKIQPAKLEDSAVYLCASSPLGLAGSSGTQYFGPGTRLTVL.

The chain carries TRBV18 and TRBJ1-2; 8 bases fit TRBD1. This CDR3 comprises 16 residues. V lost 6 bases and J lost 0; bases outside the gene matches: 9. Germline CDR1 KGHSH, CDR2 LQKENI. The CDR3 loop is CASSPRTGQANYGYTF. The CDR3, as DNA: TGTGCCAGCTCCCCGAGGACAGGGCAAGCTAACTATGGCTACACCTTC.

This clone occurred once. The chain has TRBV19 and TRBJ2-2; D is unclear. The V gene's germline CDR1 is LNHDA and CDR2 SQIVND (reference sequence). The V end lost 7 bases, the J end lost 4 bases, and 19 bases lay between the germline ends. There are 16 residues in the CDR3. CDR3 coding DNA: TGTGCCAGTACACCTGGTTTGACTCATCGCACCGGGGAGCTGTTTTTT. As protein: CASTPGLTHRTGELFF.

The rearrangement joins TRBV18 to TRBJ2-1; D is uncertain. V lost 1 base and J 15 bases, leaving 16 bases between the germline ends. CDR1 and CDR2 from the germline V gene are KGHSH and LQKENI. The CDR3 contains 13 residues. The DNA for the CDR3 is TGTGCCAGCTCACCACGGAGCGACCCTCCCCCGTTCTTC. Translated, it gives CASSPRSDPPPFF.

The genes are TRBV7-2 and TRBJ2-1, with 7 nucleotides matching TRBD1. The V gene's germline CDR1 is SGHTA and CDR2 FQGNSA. V shed 3 bases, J shed 5 bases, and the junction held 1 base outside the gene matches. CDR3 length: 13 amino acids. The CDR3 loop is CASSFTGDNEQFF. CDR3 nucleotides: TGTGCCAGCAGCTTTACAGGGGACAATGAGCAGTTCTTC.

The V gene is TRBV19, the J gene TRBJ1-2; 10 positions agree with TRBD1. J lost 4 bases, V lost 7 bases, and 12 bases had no gene match. CDR3 length equals 16 residues. Germline values: CDR1 LNHDA, CDR2 SQIVND (reference sequence). DNA for the CDR3: TGTGCCAGTACCATGGAGGGACAGGGGAGATCCTATGGCTACACCTTC. It encodes CASTMEGQGRSYGYTF.

This chain uses TRBV6-5 with TRBJ2-2; 7 bases are shared with TRBD1. This CDR3 spans 15 amino acids. Looked up from germline, CDR1 is MNHEY and CDR2 is SVGAGI. V gave up 6 bases and J gave up 1 base; unmatched junction bases: 5. For the CDR3, the DNA is TGTGCCAGCAGGTTGGGGACAGAGAACACCGGGGAGCTGTTTTTT. It translates to CASRLGTENTGELFF.

This clone turned up a few times. The chain carries TRBV11-2 and TRBJ1-1; no reliable D call. Deletions cut 1 base from V and 0 bases from J, with 6 bases between. Germline values: CDR1 SGHAT, CDR2 FQNNGV. CDR3 length: 14 amino acids. This chain's CDR3 is CASSLAGVNTEAFF. Here the CDR3 DNA reads TGTGCCAGCAGCTTAGCGGGAGTGAACACTGAAGCTTTCTTT.

The rearrangement joins TRBV27 to TRBJ1-1, with TRBD1 matching over 7 bases. The CDR3 totals 16 residues. CDR1 and CDR2 from the germline V gene are MNHEY and SMNVEV (reference sequence). Trimming removed 7 bases from V and 5 bases from J; junction bases left unmatched: 16. CDR3 protein: CASTPRRSGGSTEAFF. The CDR3 DNA sequence: TGTGCCAGCACCCCTCGACGATCAGGGGGAAGTACTGAAGCTTTCTTT.

Turning to this clone: A read error may produce the germline difference seen at one junction end. This rearrangement joins TRBV19 to TRBJ2-2, with 14 positions matching TRBD2. Germline loops: CDR1 LNHDA, CDR2 SQIVND (reference sequence). This CDR3 contains 16 residues. The CDR3 bases are TGTGCCAATAGTATAGGACTAGCGGGGGGCACCGGGGAGCTGTTTTTT. Translated: CANSIGLAGGTGELFF.

This clone was seen only a few times. The V call is TRBV18, the J call TRBJ1-1; maybe TRBD1 (5 bases). V was pared by 0 bases and J by 5 bases, with 10 bases between. This CDR3 region has 14 residues. CDR1 and CDR2 (germline): KGHSH, LQKENI. CDR3 nucleotides: TGTGCCAGCTCACCACCCGCGGGGGTGACTGAAGCTTTCTTT. Its protein is CASSPPAGVTEAFF.

CDR3 in amino acids: CASRKAGELFF. Here the CDR3 DNA reads TGTGCCAGCAGGAAGGCAGGGGAACTGTTTTTT. This rearrangement joins TRBV2 to TRBJ1-4, with D possibly matching TRBD1 (6 bases). CDR1 SNHLY and CDR2 FYNNEI come from the germline V gene. V lost 6 bases to trimming and J lost 12 bases, with 11 bases between them. There are 11 residues in the CDR3.

The chain recombines TRBV2 with TRBJ2-1; the match to TRBD1 covers 7 bases. Looked up from germline, CDR1 is SNHLY and CDR2 is FYNNEI. The CDR3 is made up of 14 amino acids. J was trimmed by 8 bases and V by 7 bases; bases with no gene match: 11. CDR3 in DNA: TGTGCCAGCAATGACAGGGTCAGTGTCCATGAGCAGTTCTTC. This encodes CASNDRVSVHEQFF.

The CDR3 DNA reads TGCGCCAGCAGCCCACAGGGAAGTGTTGAAAAACTGTTTTTT. Residues: CASSPQGSVEKLFF. The chain couples TRBV4-1 to TRBJ1-4; tentative D call: TRBD1 (6 bases). Germline CDR1 reads MGHRA; CDR2 reads YSYEKL. CDR3 length: 14 residues. V was cut by 4 bases and J by 7 bases, with 13 bases left in between.